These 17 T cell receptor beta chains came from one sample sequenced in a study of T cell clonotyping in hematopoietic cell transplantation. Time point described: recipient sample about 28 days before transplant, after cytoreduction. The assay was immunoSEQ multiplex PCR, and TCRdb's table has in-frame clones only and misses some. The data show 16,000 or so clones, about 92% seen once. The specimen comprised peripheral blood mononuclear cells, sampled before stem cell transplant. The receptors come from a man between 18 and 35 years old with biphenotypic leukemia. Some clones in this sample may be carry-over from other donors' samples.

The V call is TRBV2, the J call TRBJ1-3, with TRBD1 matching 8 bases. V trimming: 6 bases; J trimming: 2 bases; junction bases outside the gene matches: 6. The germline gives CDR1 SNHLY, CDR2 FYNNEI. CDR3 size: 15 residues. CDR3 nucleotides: TGTGCCAGCAGGACAGGGGCGCACCCTGGAAACACCATATATTTT. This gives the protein CASRTGAHPGNTIYF.

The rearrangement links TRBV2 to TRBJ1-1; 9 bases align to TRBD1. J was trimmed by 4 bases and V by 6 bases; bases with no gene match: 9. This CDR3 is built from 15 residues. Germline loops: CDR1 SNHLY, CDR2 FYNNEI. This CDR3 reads CASSAWTGVSTEAFF. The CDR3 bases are TGTGCCAGCAGCGCCTGGACAGGGGTGAGCACTGAAGCTTTCTTT.

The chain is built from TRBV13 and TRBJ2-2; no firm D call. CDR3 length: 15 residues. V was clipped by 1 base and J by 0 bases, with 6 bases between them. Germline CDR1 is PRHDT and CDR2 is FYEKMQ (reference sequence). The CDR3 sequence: CASSLETPNTGELFF. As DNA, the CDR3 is TGTGCCAGCAGCTTAGAGACCCCGAACACCGGGGAGCTGTTTTTT. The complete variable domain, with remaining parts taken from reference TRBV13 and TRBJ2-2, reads AAGVIQSPRHLIKEKRETATLKCYPIPRHDTVYWYQQGPGQDPQFLISFYEKMQSDKGSIPDRFSAQQFSDYHSELNMSSLELGDSALYFCASSLETPNTGELFFGEGSRLTVL.

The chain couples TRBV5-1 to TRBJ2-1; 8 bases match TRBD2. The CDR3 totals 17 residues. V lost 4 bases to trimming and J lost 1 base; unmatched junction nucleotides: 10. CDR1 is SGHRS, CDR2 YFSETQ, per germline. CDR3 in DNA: TGCGCCAGCAGCCCCGGGGCGGGCGGGGGGTCCTACAATGAGCAGTTCTTC. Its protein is CASSPGAGGGSYNEQFF.

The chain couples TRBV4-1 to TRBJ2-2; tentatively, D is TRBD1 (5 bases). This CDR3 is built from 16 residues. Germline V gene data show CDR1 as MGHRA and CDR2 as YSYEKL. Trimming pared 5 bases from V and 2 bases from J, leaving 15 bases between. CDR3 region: CASSSNPTVNTGELFF. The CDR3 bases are TGCGCCAGCAGCTCCAACCCGACAGTTAACACCGGGGAGCTGTTTTTT.

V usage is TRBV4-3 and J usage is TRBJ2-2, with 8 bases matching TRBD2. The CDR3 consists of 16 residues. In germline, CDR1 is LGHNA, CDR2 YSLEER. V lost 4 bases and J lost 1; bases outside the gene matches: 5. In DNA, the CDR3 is TGCGCCAGCAGCCCCGCGGGGGGCCTGAACACCGGGGAGCTGTTTTTT. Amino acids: CASSPAGGLNTGELFF.

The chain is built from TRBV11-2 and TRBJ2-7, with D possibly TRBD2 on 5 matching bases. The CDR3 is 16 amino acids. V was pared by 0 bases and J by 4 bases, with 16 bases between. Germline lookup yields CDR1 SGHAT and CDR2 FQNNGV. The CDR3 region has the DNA TGTGCCAGCAGCTTAGATATGCGGGTGAGGGTTTACGAGCAGTACTTC. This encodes CASSLDMRVRVYEQYF.

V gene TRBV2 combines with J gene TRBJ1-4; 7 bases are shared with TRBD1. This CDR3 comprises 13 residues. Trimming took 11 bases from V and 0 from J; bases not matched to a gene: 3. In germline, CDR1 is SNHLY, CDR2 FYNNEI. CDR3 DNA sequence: TGTGCCTCCAGGGGGGCAACTAATGAAAAACTGTTTTTT. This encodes CASRGATNEKLFF.

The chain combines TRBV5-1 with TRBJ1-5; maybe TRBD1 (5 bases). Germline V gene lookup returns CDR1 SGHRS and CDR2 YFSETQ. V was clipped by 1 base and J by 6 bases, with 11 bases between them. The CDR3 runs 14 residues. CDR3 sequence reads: CASSLSGPGQPQHF. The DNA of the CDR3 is TGCGCCAGCAGCTTGTCAGGGCCCGGTCAGCCCCAGCATTTT.

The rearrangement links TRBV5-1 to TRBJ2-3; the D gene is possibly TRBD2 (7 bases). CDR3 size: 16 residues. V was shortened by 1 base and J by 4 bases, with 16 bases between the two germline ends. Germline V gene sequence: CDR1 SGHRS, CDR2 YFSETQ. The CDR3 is CASSLMGGAPSDTQYF. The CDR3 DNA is TGCGCCAGCAGCTTGATGGGGGGGGCACCCTCAGATACGCAGTATTTT.

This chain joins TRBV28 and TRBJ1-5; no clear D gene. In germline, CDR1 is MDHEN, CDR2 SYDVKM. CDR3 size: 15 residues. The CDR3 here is CASEWSSYSNQPQHF. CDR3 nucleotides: TGTGCTAGCGAGTGGTCCAGCTATAGCAATCAGCCCCAGCATTTT.

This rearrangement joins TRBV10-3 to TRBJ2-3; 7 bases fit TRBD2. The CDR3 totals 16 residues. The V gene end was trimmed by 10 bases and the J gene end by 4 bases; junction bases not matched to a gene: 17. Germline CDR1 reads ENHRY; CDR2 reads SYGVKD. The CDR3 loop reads CATEIGLETTPDTQYF. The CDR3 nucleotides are TGTGCCACCGAGATTGGACTAGAAACAACCCCAGATACGCAGTATTTT.

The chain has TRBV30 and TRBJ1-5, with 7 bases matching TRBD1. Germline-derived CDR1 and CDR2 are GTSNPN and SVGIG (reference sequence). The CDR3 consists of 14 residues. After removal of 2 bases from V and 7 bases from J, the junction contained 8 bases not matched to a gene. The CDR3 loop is CAWSRGRGDQPQHF. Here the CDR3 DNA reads TGTGCCTGGAGTCGAGGCAGGGGGGACCAGCCCCAGCATTTT. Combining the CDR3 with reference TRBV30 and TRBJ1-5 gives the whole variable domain SQTIHQWPATLVQPVGSPLSLECTVEGTSNPNLYWYRQAAGRGLQLLFYSVGIGQISSEVPQNLSASRPQDRQFILSSKKLLLSDSGFYLCAWSRGRGDQPQHFGDGTRLSIL.

The CDR3 DNA reads TGTGCCAGCAGTTACTCAGGAACTGAAGCCTACGAGCAGTACTTC. This gives the protein CASSYSGTEAYEQYF. V and J are TRBV6-5 and TRBJ2-7; D not certain. Germline assignment: CDR1 MNHEY and CDR2 SVGAGI. The CDR3 totals 15 residues. V was cut by 0 bases and J by 2 bases, with 11 bases left in between.

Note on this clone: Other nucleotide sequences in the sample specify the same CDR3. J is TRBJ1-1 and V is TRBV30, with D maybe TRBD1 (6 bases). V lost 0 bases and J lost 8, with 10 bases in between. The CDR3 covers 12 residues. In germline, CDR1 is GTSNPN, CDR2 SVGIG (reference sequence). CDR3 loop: CAWSVGGTEAFF. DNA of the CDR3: TGTGCCTGGAGTGTCGGAGGGACAGAAGCTTTCTTT.

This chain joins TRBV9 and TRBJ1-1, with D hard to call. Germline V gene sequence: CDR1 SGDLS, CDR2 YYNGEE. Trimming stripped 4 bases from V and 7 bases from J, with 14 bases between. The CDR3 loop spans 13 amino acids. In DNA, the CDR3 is TGTGCCAGCAGCCCTATCGGAGGGATTGAAGCTTTCTTT. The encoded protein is CASSPIGGIEAFF.

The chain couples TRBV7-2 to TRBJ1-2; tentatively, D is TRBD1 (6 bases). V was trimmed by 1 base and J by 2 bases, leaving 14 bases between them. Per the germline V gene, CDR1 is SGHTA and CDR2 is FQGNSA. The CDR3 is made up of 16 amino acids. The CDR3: CASSLVGGAINYGYTF. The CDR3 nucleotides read TGTGCCAGCAGCTTAGTAGGGGGGGCTATAAACTATGGCTACACCTTC.